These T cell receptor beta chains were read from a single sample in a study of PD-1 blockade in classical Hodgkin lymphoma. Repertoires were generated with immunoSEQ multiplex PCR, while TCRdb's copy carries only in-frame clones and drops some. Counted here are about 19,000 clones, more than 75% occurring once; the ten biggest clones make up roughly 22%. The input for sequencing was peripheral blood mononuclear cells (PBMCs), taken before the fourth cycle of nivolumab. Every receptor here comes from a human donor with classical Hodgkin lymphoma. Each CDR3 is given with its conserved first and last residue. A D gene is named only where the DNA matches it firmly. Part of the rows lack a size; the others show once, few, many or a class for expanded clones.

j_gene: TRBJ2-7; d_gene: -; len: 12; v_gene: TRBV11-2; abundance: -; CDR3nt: TGTGCCAGCAGTGACAACTACTACGAGCAGTACTTC; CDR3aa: CASSDNYYEQYF
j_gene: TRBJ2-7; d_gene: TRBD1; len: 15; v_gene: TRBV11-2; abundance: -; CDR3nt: TGTGCCAGCAGCTTGACCGGGACAGATTACTACGAGCAGTACTTC; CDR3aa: CASSLTGTDYYEQYF
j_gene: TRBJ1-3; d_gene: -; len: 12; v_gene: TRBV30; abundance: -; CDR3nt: TGTGCCTGGAAACGGGCTGGAAACACCATATATTTT; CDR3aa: CAWKRAGNTIYF
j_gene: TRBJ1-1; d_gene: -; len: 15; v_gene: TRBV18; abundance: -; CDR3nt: TGTGCCAGCTCACCACCTAGTAAACAGAACACTGAAGCTTTCTTT; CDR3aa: CASSPPSKQNTEAFF
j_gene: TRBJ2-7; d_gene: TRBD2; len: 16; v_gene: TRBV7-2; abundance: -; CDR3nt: TGTGCCAGCAGCTTAGCGGCGTCTAGCGGGGCTTACGAGCAGTACTTC; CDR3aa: CASSLAASSGAYEQYF
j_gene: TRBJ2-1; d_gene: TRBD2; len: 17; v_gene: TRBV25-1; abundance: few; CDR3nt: TGTGCCAGCAGTGAGTTAGCGGGAACCCAGGCCTACAATGAGCAGTTCTTC; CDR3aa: CASSELAGTQAYNEQFF
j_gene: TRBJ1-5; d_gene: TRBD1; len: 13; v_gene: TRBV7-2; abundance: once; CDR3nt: TGTGCCAGCAGCTTCGACAGGGATCAGCCCCAGCATTTT; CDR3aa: CASSFDRDQPQHF
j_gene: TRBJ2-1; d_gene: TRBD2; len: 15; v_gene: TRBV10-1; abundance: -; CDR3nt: TGCGCCAGCAGTGCAGGGCTAGCGGGAGCGGGTGAGCAGTTCTTC; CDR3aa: CASSAGLAGAGEQFF
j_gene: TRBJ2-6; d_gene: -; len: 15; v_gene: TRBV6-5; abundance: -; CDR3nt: TGTGCCAGCAGTACCGCCGGCTCTGGGGCCAACGTCCTGACTTTC; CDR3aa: CASSTAGSGANVLTF
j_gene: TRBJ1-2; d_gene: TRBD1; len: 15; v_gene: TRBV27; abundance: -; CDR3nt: TGTGCCAGCAGTTTATTAGGTGGCGACAGGGGGTACTACACCTTC; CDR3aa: CASSLLGGDRGYYTF
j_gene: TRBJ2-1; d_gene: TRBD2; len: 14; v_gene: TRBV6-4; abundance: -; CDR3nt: TGTGCCAGCAGTGACACGGGAGGGCCAGATGAGCAGTTCTTC; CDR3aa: CASSDTGGPDEQFF
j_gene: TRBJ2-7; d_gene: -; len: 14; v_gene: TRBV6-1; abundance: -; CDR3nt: TGTGCCAGCAGTGAAGGCTGGGCTGGGTTCGAGCAGTACTTC; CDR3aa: CASSEGWAGFEQYF
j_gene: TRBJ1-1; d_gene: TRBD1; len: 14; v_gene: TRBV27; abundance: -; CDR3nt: TGTGCCAGCAGTTCCGACAGGGTCAAAACTGAAGCTTTCTTT; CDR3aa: CASSSDRVKTEAFF
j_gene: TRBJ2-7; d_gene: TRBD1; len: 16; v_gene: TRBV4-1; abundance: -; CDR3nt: TGCGCCAGCAGCCAATTGACAGGGGTTCTTACCTACGAGCAGTACTTC; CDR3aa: CASSQLTGVLTYEQYF
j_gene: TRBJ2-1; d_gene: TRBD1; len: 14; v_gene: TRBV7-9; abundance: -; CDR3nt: TGTGCCAGCAGCTTAGTTTCAGGGGGCGATGAGCAGTTCTTC; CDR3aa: CASSLVSGGDEQFF
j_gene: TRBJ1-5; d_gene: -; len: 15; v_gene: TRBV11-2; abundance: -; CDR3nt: TGTGCCAGCAGCTTATTCTGGGGGGGCAATCAGCCCCAGCATTTT; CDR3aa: CASSLFWGGNQPQHF
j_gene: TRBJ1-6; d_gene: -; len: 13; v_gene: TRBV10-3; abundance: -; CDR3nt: TGTGCCATCACGGCCAGACTTAATTCACCCCTCCACTTT; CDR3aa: CAITARLNSPLHF
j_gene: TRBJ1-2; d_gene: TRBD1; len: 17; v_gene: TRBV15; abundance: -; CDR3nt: TGTGCCACCAGCAGAGGATGGGGACAGGGGCTTAGCTATGGCTACACCTTC; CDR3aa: CATSRGWGQGLSYGYTF
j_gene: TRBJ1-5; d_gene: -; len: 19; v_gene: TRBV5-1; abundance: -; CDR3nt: TGCGCCAGCAGCTTGGCCCCGGCGGACTCAACTCTGGGCAATCAGCCCCAGCATTTT; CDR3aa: CASSLAPADSTLGNQPQHF
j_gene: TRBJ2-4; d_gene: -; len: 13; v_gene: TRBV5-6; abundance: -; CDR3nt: TGTGCCAGCAGTCGTAGTAATGGGGGCATTCAGTACTTC; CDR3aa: CASSRSNGGIQYF
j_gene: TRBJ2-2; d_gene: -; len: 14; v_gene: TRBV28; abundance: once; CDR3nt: TGTGCCAGCAGAGCCTACAGGGAAAGCTGGGAGCTGTTTTTT; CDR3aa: CASRAYRESWELFF
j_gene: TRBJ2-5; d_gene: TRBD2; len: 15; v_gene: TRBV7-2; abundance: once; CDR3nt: TGTGCCAGCAGCGTTAGCGGGAGGACTGAAGAGACCCAGTACTTC; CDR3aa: CASSVSGRTEETQYF
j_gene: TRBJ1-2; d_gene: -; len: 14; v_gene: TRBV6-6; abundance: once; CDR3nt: TGTGCCAGCCACGACGGAGGTTTCAGCTATGGCTACACCTTC; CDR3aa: CASHDGGFSYGYTF
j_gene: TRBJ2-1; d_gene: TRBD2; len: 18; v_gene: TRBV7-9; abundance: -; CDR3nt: TGTGCCAGCAGTCCAGGAAGGTCTAGCGGGAGATCCTACAATGAGCAGTTCTTC; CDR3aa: CASSPGRSSGRSYNEQFF
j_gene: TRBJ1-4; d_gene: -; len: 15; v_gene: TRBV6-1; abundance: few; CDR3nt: TGTGCCAGCAGTGAAGCGGAGGGAACTAATGAAAAACTGTTTTTT; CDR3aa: CASSEAEGTNEKLFF
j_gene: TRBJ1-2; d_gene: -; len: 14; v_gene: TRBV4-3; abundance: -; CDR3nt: TGCGCCAGCAGCCAAGAAGGGGGTTTAGATGGCTACACCTTC; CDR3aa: CASSQEGGLDGYTF
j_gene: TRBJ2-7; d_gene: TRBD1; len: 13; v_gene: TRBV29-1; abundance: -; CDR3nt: TGCAGCGTTGAGGGACAGGGGTCCAGCGAGCAGTACTTC; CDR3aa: CSVEGQGSSEQYF
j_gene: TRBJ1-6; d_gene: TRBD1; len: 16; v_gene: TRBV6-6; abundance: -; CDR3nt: TGTGCCAGCAGTTACTCGACGGGACAGGGTAATTCACCCCTCCACTTT; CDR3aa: CASSYSTGQGNSPLHF
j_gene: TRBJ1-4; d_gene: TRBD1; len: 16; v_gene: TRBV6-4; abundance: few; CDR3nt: TGTGCCAGCAGTCCCGAGGGGGCTCGAACTAATGAAAAACTGTTTTTT; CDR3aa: CASSPEGARTNEKLFF
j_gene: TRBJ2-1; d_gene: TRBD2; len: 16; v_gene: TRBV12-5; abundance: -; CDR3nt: TGTGCTAGTGGCACCGGGACTAGCGGGCAATACAATGAGCAGTTCTTC; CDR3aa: CASGTGTSGQYNEQFF
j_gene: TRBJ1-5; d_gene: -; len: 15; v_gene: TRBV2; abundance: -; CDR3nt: TGTGCCAGCAGTGGTGAGGGAATTGGGAATCAGCCCCAGCATTTT; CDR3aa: CASSGEGIGNQPQHF